A selection of T cell receptor beta chains follows, all from one sample in a study of blood T cell repertoires in COVID-19. Libraries were prepared by immunoSEQ multiplex PCR; TCRdb keeps only in-frame clonotypes and omits some of them. The repertoire has about 210,000 clones, 82% of them found once; the top ten carry roughly 12%. Source material: peripheral blood. These receptors were taken from a woman in her thirties or forties with acute or convalescent COVID-19. CDR3s include the opening cysteine and the closing phenylalanine or tryptophan. Each record gives: D gene, clone size, J gene, V gene, CDR3 protein, CDR3 DNA. D genes are given only for firm matches. Clone size appears in some rows only: once, few, many, or a class for an expanded clone.

.,few,TRBJ2-3,TRBV21-1,CASGLDSRIGDTQYF,TGTGCCAGCGGATTGGACAGCCGGATTGGAGATACGCAGTATTTT
.,.,TRBJ2-3,TRBV19,CASSSVTDTQYF,TGTGCCAGTAGTTCCGTCACAGATACGCAGTATTTT
.,.,TRBJ1-2,TRBV5-1,CASSLLGGDGYTF,TGCGCCAGCAGCTTGTTAGGAGGGGATGGCTACACCTTC
.,.,TRBJ1-5,TRBV2,CASRAGAASNQPQHF,TGTGCCAGCAGGGCAGGGGCGGCAAGCAATCAGCCCCAGCATTTT
TRBD1,.,TRBJ1-4,TRBV5-8,CASSLGTGGNEKLFF,TGTGCCAGCAGCTTGGGGACAGGGGGGAATGAAAAACTGTTTTTT
TRBD2,.,TRBJ2-3,TRBV11-3,CASSLVTSGGTDTQYF,TGTGCCAGCAGTCTAGTCACTAGCGGGGGCACAGATACGCAGTATTTT
.,.,TRBJ1-3,TRBV19,CATQKGRDGDSGNTIYF,TGTGCCACCCAGAAAGGTAGAGACGGGGACTCTGGAAACACCATATATTTT
.,.,TRBJ2-3,TRBV18,CASSPAGLLDTQYF,TGTGCCAGCTCACCGGCGGGACTTTTAGATACGCAGTATTTT
TRBD1,few,TRBJ2-3,TRBV9,CASSDRGLSTDTQYF,TGTGCCAGCAGCGACAGGGGGCTTAGCACAGATACGCAGTATTTT
.,.,TRBJ1-5,TRBV7-9,CASSDAGAPNQPQHF,TGTGCCAGCAGCGACGCAGGGGCTCCCAATCAGCCCCAGCATTTT
TRBD1,.,TRBJ1-2,TRBV5-1,CASSRGTGAYYGYTF,TGCGCCAGCAGCCGCGGGACAGGGGCCTACTATGGCTACACCTTC
TRBD1,.,TRBJ1-6,TRBV27,CASSQDRVRSPLHF,TGTGCCAGCAGCCAGGACAGGGTTAGATCACCCCTCCACTTT
.,.,TRBJ2-1,TRBV10-3,CAISGATTNEQFF,TGTGCCATCAGTGGGGCGACGACCAATGAGCAGTTCTTC
.,few,TRBJ2-7,TRBV5-1,CASSLANTGHSYEQYF,TGCGCCAGCAGCTTGGCCAACACAGGCCACTCCTACGAGCAGTACTTC
.,.,TRBJ2-5,TRBV10-1,CASSERGTAQETQYF,TGCGCCAGCAGTGAGCGGGGGACAGCTCAAGAGACCCAGTACTTC
.,once,TRBJ2-3,TRBV10-3,CAISLGGSTDTQYF,TGTGCCATCAGTCTCGGAGGGAGCACAGATACGCAGTATTTT
.,.,TRBJ2-7,TRBV12-3/TRBV12-4,CASGRTAYEQYF,TGTGCCAGCGGGAGGACGGCATACGAGCAGTACTTC
.,.,TRBJ1-2,TRBV27,CASSLSRTGFYGYTF,TGTGCCAGCAGTTTATCACGAACAGGGTTCTATGGCTACACCTTC
.,.,TRBJ1-1,TRBV28,CASSLLGAGGGTEAFF,TGTGCCAGCAGTTTACTAGGAGCCGGGGGTGGCACTGAAGCTTTCTTT
TRBD1,.,TRBJ1-2,TRBV6-5,CASSMDRVAYGYTF,TGTGCCAGCAGTATGGACAGGGTCGCTTATGGCTACACCTTC
.,.,TRBJ1-1,TRBV4-3,CASSTTDNTEAFF,TGCGCCAGCAGTACAACAGACAACACTGAAGCTTTCTTT
.,once,TRBJ2-1,TRBV5-1,CASSRGSGRFNNEQFF,TGCGCCAGCAGCCGTGGTAGCGGCCGTTTCAACAATGAGCAGTTCTTC
.,.,TRBJ2-3,TRBV5-1,CASSFSSDTQYF,TGCGCCAGCAGCTTTAGCAGCGATACGCAGTATTTT
TRBD1,.,TRBJ2-1,TRBV9,CASSSTGSSYNEQFF,TGTGCCAGCAGCTCGACAGGGAGCTCCTACAATGAGCAGTTCTTC
.,.,TRBJ1-1,TRBV30,CAWSFPGLNTEAFF,TGTGCCTGGAGTTTCCCAGGGTTGAACACTGAAGCTTTCTTT
TRBD2,once,TRBJ2-3,TRBV9,CASSVGHSGGSTDTQYF,TGTGCCAGCAGCGTAGGCCACAGCGGGGGGAGCACAGATACGCAGTATTTT
TRBD1,.,TRBJ1-1,TRBV6-5,CASRQGALNTEAFF,TGTGCCAGCAGACAGGGGGCGCTGAACACTGAAGCTTTCTTT
TRBD2,.,TRBJ2-2,TRBV30,CAWSITSGTGELFF,TGTGCCTGGAGTATTACTAGCGGGACCGGGGAGCTGTTTTTT